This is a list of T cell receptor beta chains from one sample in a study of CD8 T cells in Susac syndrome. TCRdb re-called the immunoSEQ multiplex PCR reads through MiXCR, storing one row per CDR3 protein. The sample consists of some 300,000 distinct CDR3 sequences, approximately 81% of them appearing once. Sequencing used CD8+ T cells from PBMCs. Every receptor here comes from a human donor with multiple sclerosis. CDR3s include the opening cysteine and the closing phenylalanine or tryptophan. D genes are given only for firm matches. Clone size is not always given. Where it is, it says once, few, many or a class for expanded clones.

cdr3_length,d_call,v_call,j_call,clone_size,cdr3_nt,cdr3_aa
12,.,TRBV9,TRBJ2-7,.,TGTGCCAGCTCTAGAACCCCCAACGAGCAGTACTTC,CASSRTPNEQYF
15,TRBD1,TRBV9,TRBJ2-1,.,TGTGCCAGCAGCGGGACAGGGGAACCCTCCAATGAGCAGTTCTTC,CASSGTGEPSNEQFF
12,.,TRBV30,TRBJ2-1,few,TGTGCCTGGAGTGTACTGTCAGATGAGCAGTTCTTC,CAWSVLSDEQFF
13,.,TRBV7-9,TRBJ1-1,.,TGTGCCAGCAATAGTCAGAAGAACACTGAAGCTTTCTTT,CASNSQKNTEAFF
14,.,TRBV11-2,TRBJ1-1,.,TGTGCCAGCAGCTTATGGCGCGGGGTGCGTGAAGCTTTCTTT,CASSLWRGVREAFF
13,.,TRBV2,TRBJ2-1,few,TGTGCCAGCAGTGCGGAGCAGGAGAATGAGCAGTTCTTC,CASSAEQENEQFF
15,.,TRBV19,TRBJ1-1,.,TGTGCCAGTAGTCCTCGACAGAACATGAACACTGAAGCTTTCTTT,CASSPRQNMNTEAFF
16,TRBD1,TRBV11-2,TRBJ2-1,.,TGTGCCAGCAGCTTAGGGGTTGGGACAGGGGACAATGAGCAGTTCTTC,CASSLGVGTGDNEQFF
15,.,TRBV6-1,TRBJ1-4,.,TGTGCCAGCAACCCCCGGAGGGACGGATATGAAAAACTGTTTTTT,CASNPRRDGYEKLFF
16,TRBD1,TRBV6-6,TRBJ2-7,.,TGTGCCACCCTTGGCCCGGACAGGGTTTACGCCTACGAGCAGTACTTC,CATLGPDRVYAYEQYF
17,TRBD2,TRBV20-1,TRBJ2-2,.,TGCAGTGCTAGAGATTTACTAGCGGGAGGGAACACCGGGGAGCTGTTTTTT,CSARDLLAGGNTGELFF
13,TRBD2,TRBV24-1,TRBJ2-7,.,TGTGCCGCCTCAAGAGCGGGACGAAGCGAGCAGTACTTC,CAASRAGRSEQYF
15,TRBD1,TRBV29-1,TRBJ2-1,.,TGCAGCGTTGGAAACCGGGACAGGGAGACGAATGAGCAGTTCTTC,CSVGNRDRETNEQFF
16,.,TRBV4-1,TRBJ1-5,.,TGCGCCAGCAGCCAAGATCCCCATGGAGGGAATCAGCCCCAGCATTTT,CASSQDPHGGNQPQHF
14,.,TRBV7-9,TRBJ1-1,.,TGTGCCAGCCGCTCCTGGGGTATTGGCACTGAAGCTTTCTTT,CASRSWGIGTEAFF
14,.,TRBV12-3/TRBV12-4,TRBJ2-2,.,TGTGCCAGCAGTTCCGGGGCCGACGGCGGGGAGCTGTTTTTT,CASSSGADGGELFF
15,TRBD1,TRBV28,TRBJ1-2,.,TGTGCCAGCAGTTATACGACAGGGGGAGGCTATGGCTACACCTTC,CASSYTTGGGYGYTF
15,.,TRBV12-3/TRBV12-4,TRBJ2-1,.,TGTGCCAGCAGTTGGATGGGGGCGGCCTACAATGAGCAGTTCTTC,CASSWMGAAYNEQFF
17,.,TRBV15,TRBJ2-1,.,TGTGCCACCAGCAGAGATACTGACCCGGGACCCTACAATGAGCAGTTCTTC,CATSRDTDPGPYNEQFF
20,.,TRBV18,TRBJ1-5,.,TGTGCCAGCTCACCCTTTACTTATTTGACAGAAGGACGTAGCAATCAGCCCCAGCATTTT,CASSPFTYLTEGRSNQPQHF
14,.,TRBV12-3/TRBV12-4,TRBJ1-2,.,TGTGCCAGCAGTTTCGAGACCTGGAACTATGGCTACACCTTC,CASSFETWNYGYTF
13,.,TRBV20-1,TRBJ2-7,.,TGCAGTGCTAGCGGGGGAAGCTCCTACGAGCAGTACTTC,CSASGGSSYEQYF
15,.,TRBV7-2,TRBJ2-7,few,TGTGCCAGCAGCCCATGGGGGGGCCCACCCTACGAGCAGTACTTC,CASSPWGGPPYEQYF